The sequence of this TCR beta chain was determined in a study of Graves' ophthalmopathy and Graves' hyperthyroidism (dated by TCRdb to 2016 to 2019). Study-wide context: Peripheral blood was collected before any treatment was given, at the time of initial diagnosis. The study used signatures of the TCR beta repertoire to tell Graves' ophthalmopathy apart from Graves' hyperthyroidism and to predict which patients would progress to ophthalmopathy. For independent validation, a separate cohort was made up of 18 hyperthyroidism patients plus 17 patients who later progressed from hyperthyroidism to ophthalmopathy. In roughly 6 hyperthyroidism patients, the T-cell repertoire of thyroid tissue was compared with the T-cell repertoire of blood. For training and testing, the roughly 100 patients in the discovery cohort were randomly divided in a 7:3 ratio. To explore V-J signatures that separate ophthalmopathy from hyperthyroidism, a discovery set of approximately 100 patients was enrolled, consisting of roughly 45 with ophthalmopathy and about 60 with stable hyperthyroidism. Following sampling, methimazole starting at 30 mg daily was administered to hyperthyroidism patients, and high-dose intravenous methylprednisolone was administered to ophthalmopathy patients. In total, around 140 blood samples were TCR-sequenced: approximately 42 ophthalmopathy, over 70 hyperthyroidism and approximately 17 hyperthyroidism-to-ophthalmopathy patients.

For repertoire sequencing, the TCR beta CDR3 regions were amplified from RNA transcripts. HTBI primers and the Qiagen OneStep RT-PCR kit were used in a first-round RT-PCR, which was followed by a second-round multiplex PCR, size selection and purification. Libraries were sequenced paired-end with 100 bp reads on an Illumina HiSeq2000. The authors processed their data as follows. Reads were processed with SOAPnuke, discarding reads with adapters, uncalled bases, mean Phred below 15, or no exact constant-primer or identifier match. COPE v1.2.5 was used to merge high-quality paired reads. Each unique nucleotide sequence was treated as a clonotype, and MiTCR v1.1 was used to align the clonotypes to the IMGT TRB V, D and J references. The analysis was limited to V-J combinations with a frequency above 0.0001, which together covered just over 98% of the repertoires. For each V-J combination, a TCR clonal expansion and chaos score was defined as the ratio of F50 clonal expansion to chaos observed in the TCRdist matrix. Welch's t-statistics and random forest were used to narrow the features down to more than 10 V-J combinations, which were then fed into a naive Bayes classifier. The Morisita-Horn index was used to measure how similar the thyroid and blood repertoires were. TCRdb passed the public sequencing reads through fastp at Q25 and MiXCR, retaining productive beta sequences. Each entry is one CDR3 protein sequence, shown with its most common DNA and genes. Clone size and V and J calls follow TCRdb, not the original study. This sample gives just over 400,000 distinct CDR3 sequences in total; 20% to 25% of them show up just once. The top ten clonotypes cover approximately 3.2% of the sample.

The CDR3 spans 14 residues, from the cysteine through the phenylalanine. Left in the record is the CDR3 DNA by itself, 42 bases read in frame from the first base. Via the germline V gene (reference sequence), CDR1 is SEHNR and CDR2 FQNEAQ. Trimming takes 5 bases from V and 2 bases from J, and the germline ends sit 12 bases apart. This clonotype was picked up many times. It lacks a known antigen. Base qualities are not provided; no much larger clone lies one nucleotide away. Stable hyperthyroidism was defined as no progression to ophthalmopathy within 18 months of follow-up. Hyperthyroidism patients were newly diagnosed, were aged 18 to 65 years, and had a disease duration under 2 months. Patients were excluded if they had other autoimmune diseases, uncontrolled infections, pregnancy or lactation. Clinical symptoms, serum thyroxine, TRAb, thyroid ultrasound and orbital computed tomography were used for diagnosis. Ficoll-Paque density gradient centrifugation was used to isolate PBMCs from 8 to 10 ml of fresh peripheral blood. Total RNA was extracted with Trizol reagent and quality-checked on an Agilent 2100 Bioanalyzer.

General findings and caveats noted by the study authors: Most of the expanded thyroid clonotypes with a frequency above 0.001 were also detected in blood, and it was suggested that the thyroid immune response may be reflected by blood repertoires. In validation, the model predicted ophthalmopathy progression with more than 70% sensitivity and around 72% specificity; some 13 predicted patients were CT-confirmed with GO in a median of around 6 months. In cross-validation, the 13-signature model distinguished ophthalmopathy from stable hyperthyroidism with around 90% sensitivity and approximately 81% specificity, while in the test set the corresponding values were about 80% and 75%. No statistical method was used to predetermine the sample size, and group allocation was not hidden from the investigators.

This receptor was obtained from a young woman with stable Graves' hyperthyroidism. Donor details come from another sample of the same person, matched by shared clones. The sequenced sample consisted of peripheral blood. The rearranged chain carries TRBV7-9 and TRBJ1-1; the D gene remains uncertain. The CDR3 protein is CASSPMDVNTEAFF. The nucleotides read TGTGCCAGCAGCCCAATGGACGTCAACACTGAAGCTTTCTTT.